These 31 T cell receptor beta chains were all obtained from the same sample, sequenced in a study of blood T cell repertoires in COVID-19. Only in-frame clones appear in the TCRdb table, and some are missing; sequencing was by immunoSEQ multiplex PCR. The table has under 250,000 clones, just over 85% seen once. Sample: peripheral blood. The receptors here all came from a man in his fifties with COVID-19, enrolled during active disease.

The V and J genes are TRBV29-1 and TRBJ1-1; 9 bases match TRBD1. This CDR3 comprises 18 residues. Per germline, CDR1 SQVTM and CDR2 ANQGSEA. V lost 0 bases, J lost 3 bases, and 14 bases stayed unmatched. CDR3 nucleotides: TGCAGCGTTGAAGATCCGGGACAGGGCGATTTTACGGACACTGAAGCTTTCTTT. Protein: CSVEDPGQGDFTDTEAFF.

The rearrangement joins TRBV2 to TRBJ2-1, with 7 bases identical to TRBD2. Germline loops: CDR1 SNHLY, CDR2 FYNNEI. The CDR3 loop spans 19 amino acids. V gave up 2 bases and J gave up 4 bases; unmatched junction bases: 17. CDR3 residues: CASSERRLAVGAGYNEQFF. The DNA of the CDR3 is TGTGCCAGCAGTGAACGCCGGCTAGCGGTAGGCGCCGGGTACAATGAGCAGTTCTTC.

The V gene is TRBV10-3, the J gene TRBJ2-5; unclear D gene. CDR1 and CDR2 (germline): ENHRY, SYGVKD. V shed 5 bases and J shed 2 bases, with 12 bases lying between them. CDR3 length: 14 amino acids. The CDR3 region has the DNA TGTGCCATCAGTAGCTCTGAGGATCAAGAGACCCAGTACTTC. Amino acids: CAISSSEDQETQYF.

The chain joins TRBV5-4 to TRBJ2-7; D is possibly TRBD2 (6 bases). This CDR3 contains 13 residues. The V gene's germline CDR1 is SGHNT and CDR2 YYREEE (reference sequence). V lost 2 bases to trimming and J lost 4 bases, with 10 bases between them. The CDR3 spells CASSFFGGYEQYF. The DNA for the CDR3 is TGTGCCAGCAGCTTCTTCGGGGGATACGAGCAGTACTTC.

The J gene is TRBJ2-2, the V gene TRBV7-9, with D possibly TRBD1 on 6 matching bases. V was cut by 5 bases and J by 0 bases, with 10 bases left in between. Germline CDR1 reads SEHNR; CDR2 reads FQNEAQ (reference sequence). CDR3 length: 15 amino acids. The DNA of the CDR3 is TGTGCCAGCAGCGAACAGGGCGCGAACACCGGGGAGCTGTTTTTT. It specifies CASSEQGANTGELFF. Filled out from reference TRBV7-9 and TRBJ2-2, the complete variable domain reads DTGVSQNPRHKITKRGQNVTFRCDPISEHNRLYWYRQTLGQGPEFLTYFQNEAQLEKSRLLSDRFSAERPKGSFSTLEIQRTEQGDSAMYLCASSEQGANTGELFFGEGSRLTVL.

Only a few counts were recorded for this clone. V gene TRBV7-9 combines with J gene TRBJ1-4, with TRBD1 matching 8 bases. The CDR3 consists of 17 residues. CDR1 is SEHNR, CDR2 FQNEAQ, per germline (reference sequence). J gave up 5 bases and V 0 bases, and 8 bases lay outside the gene matches. The CDR3 reads CASSLAALGQDNEKLFF. Here the CDR3 DNA reads TGTGCCAGCAGCTTAGCGGCTTTGGGACAGGACAATGAAAAACTGTTTTTT.

The chain combines TRBV25-1 with TRBJ1-5; D is ambiguous. Germline V gene sequence: CDR1 MGHDK, CDR2 SYGVNS. Trimming left V 6 bases short and J 1 base short, with 10 bases between. This CDR3 comprises 14 residues. The CDR3 sequence is CASSGVGSNQPQHF. The CDR3 region has the DNA TGTGCCAGCAGCGGGGTAGGGAGCAATCAGCCCCAGCATTTT. Supplemented by reference TRBV25-1 and TRBJ1-5, the full variable domain reads EADIYQTPRYLVIGTGKKITLECSQTMGHDKMYWYQQDPGMELHLIHYSYGVNSTEKGDLSSESTVSRIRTEHFPLTLESARPSHTSQYLCASSGVGSNQPQHFGDGTRLSIL.

The chain uses TRBV5-1 and TRBJ2-5, with 8 bases aligning to TRBD1. V lost 3 bases and J lost 5; bases outside the gene matches: 9. This CDR3 contains 15 residues. CDR1 is SGHRS and CDR2 is YFSETQ in the germline V gene. CDR3 sequence reads: CASSSSMDRAETQYF. CDR3 DNA sequence: TGCGCCAGCAGCTCCTCCATGGACAGGGCGGAGACCCAGTACTTC.

The V and J genes are TRBV27 and TRBJ1-1; D ambiguous. V lost 4 bases and J lost 2, with 11 bases in between. Germline lookup yields CDR1 MNHEY and CDR2 SMNVEV (reference sequence). The CDR3 contains 14 residues. Written as DNA, the CDR3 is TGTGCCAGCAGTTCTACGGGATTTAACACTGAAGCTTTCTTT. Residues: CASSSTGFNTEAFF.

The genes are TRBV10-3 and TRBJ2-7; D is ambiguous. The CDR3 length is 12 residues. The germline CDR1 and CDR2 sequences are ENHRY and SYGVKD. V lost 10 bases and J 4 bases, leaving 14 bases between the germline ends. The CDR3 spells CATRLYGYEQYF. CDR3 bases: TGTGCCACAAGACTGTATGGTTACGAGCAGTACTTC.

The chain recombines TRBV13 with TRBJ1-3; 7 bases are a match to TRBD1. V shed 5 bases and J 4 bases; nucleotides not matched to a gene: 5. The germline V gene encodes CDR1 PRHDT and CDR2 FYEKMQ (reference sequence). The CDR3 contains 14 residues. CDR3 in DNA: TGTGCCAGCAGCCTCCGACAGGGAGGAAACACCATATATTTT. It translates to CASSLRQGGNTIYF.

The genes are TRBV30 and TRBJ2-7; 9 positions match TRBD1. Germline lookup yields CDR1 GTSNPN and CDR2 SVGIG (reference sequence). CDR3 length: 16 amino acids. The V and J ends lost 2 bases and 2 bases, in that order; junction bases with no gene match: 10. The CDR3 sequence is CAWSQFGTGLTYEQYF. The DNA for the CDR3 is TGTGCCTGGAGTCAATTCGGGACAGGGTTGACCTACGAGCAGTACTTC.

The rearrangement links TRBV5-1 to TRBJ2-3, with 7 positions matching TRBD2. Germline V gene sequence: CDR1 SGHRS, CDR2 YFSETQ. J lost 2 bases, V lost 1 base, and 7 bases had no gene match. There are 16 residues in the CDR3. The CDR3 loop is CASSLSAGANTDTQYF. In DNA form, the CDR3 reads TGCGCCAGCAGCTTGTCTGCGGGAGCGAACACAGATACGCAGTATTTT.

The V and J genes are TRBV10-3 and TRBJ1-2; no clear D gene. The CDR3 runs to 16 residues. Trimming left V 2 bases short and J 2 bases short, with 15 bases between. The germline CDR1 and CDR2 sequences are ENHRY and SYGVKD. CDR3 sequence (DNA): TGTGCCATCAGTGAGCCCTCGTGGGCCTTAAACTATGGCTACACCTTC. Its protein is CAISEPSWALNYGYTF.

The chain is built from TRBV11-2 and TRBJ2-7, with 8 positions matching TRBD1. The germline gives CDR1 SGHAT, CDR2 FQNNGV. Trimming took 0 bases from V and 0 from J; bases not matched to a gene: 7. This CDR3 is built from 17 residues. CDR3 DNA sequence: TGTGCCAGCAGCTTAGATGGTAGGACAGGGAGCTCCTACGAGCAGTACTTC. Its translation: CASSLDGRTGSSYEQYF.

The chain recombines TRBV11-2 with TRBJ1-1, with a tentative D call TRBD1 (6 bases). CDR3 length: 16 residues. The germline V and J ends were trimmed by 0 bases and 4 bases, with 15 bases remaining between them. Germline V CDR1 and CDR2: SGHAT, FQNNGV. The CDR3 spells CASSLDREGGFTEAFF. DNA for the CDR3: TGTGCCAGCAGCTTAGATCGGGAAGGGGGATTCACTGAAGCTTTCTTT.

The gene calls are TRBV19 and TRBJ1-5; 7 bases fit TRBD1. The CDR3 has 18 amino acids. Germline V CDR1 and CDR2: LNHDA, SQIVND (reference sequence). Losses at the gene ends were 6 bases for V and 1 base for J; bases not matched to a gene: 15. The CDR3 region has the DNA TGTGCCAGTAGGGTCCGGGACAGTTTCCTAATAAGCAATCAGCCCCAGCATTTT. Translation: CASRVRDSFLISNQPQHF. The whole variable domain, remainder taken from reference TRBV19 and TRBJ1-5, is DGGITQSPKYLFRKEGQNVTLSCEQNLNHDAMYWYRQDPGQGLRLIYYSQIVNDFQKGDIAEGYSVSREKKESFPLTVTSAQKNPTAFYLCASRVRDSFLISNQPQHFGDGTRLSIL.

This chain uses TRBV6-5 with TRBJ2-7, with 12 positions matching TRBD2. This CDR3 region has 15 residues. Trimming at V came to 5 bases and at J to 6 bases, leaving 8 bases not matched to a gene. Germline V gives CDR1 MNHEY, CDR2 SVGAGI. CDR3 amino acids: CASSTGLAGPSEQYF. The CDR3 DNA reads TGTGCCAGCAGTACCGGACTAGCGGGACCCTCCGAGCAGTACTTC.

The CDR3 region is CASSLEGSGGTDTQYF. The CDR3 coding sequence is TGTGCCAGCAGCTTGGAGGGTAGCGGGGGCACAGATACGCAGTATTTT. V gene TRBV5-5 combines with J gene TRBJ2-3; 8 bases match TRBD2. The V gene's germline CDR1 is SGHKS and CDR2 YYEKEE (reference sequence). Trimming at V came to 0 bases and at J to 1 base, leaving 4 bases not matched to a gene. This CDR3 is built from 16 residues. Full variable domain (outside the CDR3, taken from reference TRBV5-5 and TRBJ2-3): DAGVTQSPTHLIKTRGQQVTLRCSPISGHKSVSWYQQVLGQGPQFIFQYYEKEERGRGNFPDRFSARQFPNYSSELNVNALLLGDSALYLCASSLEGSGGTDTQYFGPGTRLTVL.

This clone turned up a few times. This chain joins TRBV4-2 and TRBJ2-1, with 7 nucleotides matching TRBD2. CDR1 is LGHNA and CDR2 is YNFKEQ in the germline V gene. J was trimmed by 4 bases and V by 0 bases; bases with no gene match: 6. The CDR3 consists of 16 residues. The CDR3 here is CASSQEGGGLYNEQFF. The CDR3 DNA sequence: TGTGCCAGCAGCCAAGAGGGCGGGGGACTGTACAATGAGCAGTTCTTC.

This chain uses TRBV11-3 with TRBJ2-1; D ambiguous. The germline V and J ends were trimmed by 3 bases and 7 bases, with 7 bases remaining between them. CDR1 SGHNT and CDR2 YENEEA come from the germline V gene. This CDR3 has 12 amino acids. The CDR3 spells CASSFLSNEQFF. The CDR3 region has the DNA TGTGCCAGCAGCTTCCTAAGTAATGAGCAGTTCTTC.

The chain has TRBV10-3 and TRBJ2-4; TRBD2 agrees at 14 bases. The CDR3 is 16 residues long. The germline V gene has CDR1 ENHRY and CDR2 SYGVKD. Trimming at V came to 6 bases and at J to 8 bases, leaving 9 bases not matched to a gene. CDR3 DNA sequence: TGTGCCATCAGCCAGGGACTAGCGGGAGATGCTGACATTCAGTACTTC. It encodes CAISQGLAGDADIQYF.

The genes are TRBV12-3 or TRBV12-4 and TRBJ2-1, with TRBD1 as a possible D gene (5 bases). The CDR3 contains 13 residues. The V and J ends lost 1 base and 8 bases respectively, with 9 bases between them. CDR3 protein: CASSLGRGDEQFF. DNA of the CDR3: TGTGCCAGCAGTTTAGGTAGGGGCGATGAGCAGTTCTTC.

The chain uses TRBV18 and TRBJ2-2; the match to TRBD2 covers 9 bases. The CDR3 length is 16 residues. V gave up 3 bases and J gave up 6 bases; unmatched junction bases: 8. Germline assignment: CDR1 KGHSH and CDR2 LQKENI. The CDR3 DNA is TGTGCCAGCTCACCGAGTACTAGCGGGTCGTCCGGGGAGCTGTTTTTT. It codes for CASSPSTSGSSGELFF.

The chain carries TRBV18 and TRBJ1-4; D possibly corresponds to TRBD1 (6 bases). V was clipped by 3 bases and J by 0 bases, with 14 bases between them. Germline CDR1 KGHSH, CDR2 LQKENI. The CDR3 sequence is 17 residues long. CDR3 loop: CASSPTTGSPTNEKLFF. In DNA, the CDR3 is TGTGCCAGCTCACCTACCACAGGGTCCCCAACTAATGAAAAACTGTTTTTT. Variable domain in full (rest from reference TRBV18 and TRBJ1-4): NAGVMQNPRHLVRRRGQEARLRCSPMKGHSHVYWYRQLPEEGLKFMVYLQKENIIDESGMPKERFSAEFPKEGPSILRIQQVVRGDSAAYFCASSPTTGSPTNEKLFFGSGTQLSVL.

The chain links TRBV19 to TRBJ2-1, with D maybe TRBD2 (6 bases). CDR3 size: 16 residues. Germline loops: CDR1 LNHDA, CDR2 SQIVND (reference sequence). V shed 7 bases and J shed 3 bases, with 19 bases lying between them. The CDR3 nucleotides are TGTGCCAGTACGGGAGAAATAGGAAGGATCTACAATGAGCAGTTCTTC. Translating it yields CASTGEIGRIYNEQFF.

The count of this clone is one. The chain has TRBV6-5 and TRBJ2-2, with 7 nucleotides matching TRBD2. The V gene end was trimmed by 8 bases and the J gene end by 4 bases; junction bases not matched to a gene: 4. Germline CDR1 reads MNHEY; CDR2 reads SVGAGI. The CDR3 loop spans 13 amino acids. The CDR3 spells CASGTTFTGELFF. Written as DNA, the CDR3 is TGTGCCAGCGGGACTACCTTCACCGGGGAGCTGTTTTTT.

The chain uses TRBV24-1 and TRBJ2-7; D remains ambiguous. The V end was cut by 3 bases, the J end by 0 bases, with 8 bases between. Germline CDR1 reads KGHDR; CDR2 reads SFDVKD. The CDR3 spans 14 residues. CDR3 sequence reads: CATSDTASSYEQYF. CDR3 DNA: TGTGCCACCAGTGATACTGCAAGCTCCTACGAGCAGTACTTC.

The V call is TRBV18, the J call TRBJ2-7; 8 bases fit TRBD1. Germline V lookup: CDR1 KGHSH, CDR2 LQKENI. J lost 2 bases, V lost 6 bases, and 9 bases had no gene match. There are 15 residues in the CDR3. The CDR3 loop is CASSSQTGETYEQYF. For the CDR3, the DNA is TGTGCCAGCTCCTCACAGACAGGGGAAACCTACGAGCAGTACTTC.

The chain is built from TRBV15 and TRBJ1-2; D might be TRBD1 (6 bases). This CDR3 is 16 amino acids long. CDR1 LNHNV and CDR2 YYDKDF come from the germline V gene (reference sequence). V was pared by 1 base and J by 2 bases, with 14 bases between. CDR3 loop: CATSRGGQKHNYGYTF. As DNA, the CDR3 is TGTGCCACCAGCAGAGGCGGACAGAAGCACAACTATGGCTACACCTTC.

J is TRBJ2-7 and V is TRBV29-1; 7 bases map to TRBD1. The V gene end was trimmed by 5 bases and the J gene end by 2 bases; junction bases not matched to a gene: 9. The CDR3 runs 14 residues. Germline-derived CDR1 and CDR2 are SQVTM and ANQGSEA. The CDR3 sequence is CSVSPRDSAYEQYF. CDR3 DNA sequence: TGCAGCGTTTCTCCCCGGGACAGCGCCTACGAGCAGTACTTC.